Listed below are T cell receptor beta chains from one sample, sequenced in a study of T cell repertoires in cytomegalovirus infection. TCRdb redid the calling of the reads with MiXCR, one entry per CDR3 protein. The sample has about 310,000 distinct CDR3 sequences; about a sixth are singletons. Sequencing was performed on PBMCs. These receptors were obtained from a human donor in good health (CMV status not recorded). Some clones in this sample may be carry-over from other donors' samples. Both conserved end residues are part of each CDR3. Fields, in order: D gene, V gene, clone size, CDR3 length, J gene, CDR3 DNA, CDR3 protein. A D gene is named only where the DNA matches it firmly. Part of the rows lack a size; the others show once, few, many or a class for expanded clones.

d_call: TRBD1; v_call: TRBV24-1; clone_size: few; cdr3_length: 13; j_call: TRBJ2-7; cdr3_nt: TGTGCCACCAGTGACGGGACAGGGGACGAGCAGTACTTC; cdr3_aa: CATSDGTGDEQYF
d_call: TRBD1; v_call: TRBV7-6; clone_size: -; cdr3_length: 16; j_call: TRBJ2-3; cdr3_nt: TGTGCCAGCAGCTTAGCGGGACAGGGGGAAACAGATACGCAGTATTTT; cdr3_aa: CASSLAGQGETDTQYF
d_call: -; v_call: TRBV6-2/TRBV6-3; clone_size: -; cdr3_length: 17; j_call: TRBJ1-6; cdr3_nt: TGTGCCAGCAGTTACTCCCTCTTGGGCAGGGAGAATTCACCCCTCCACTTT; cdr3_aa: CASSYSLLGRENSPLHF
d_call: TRBD1; v_call: TRBV11-2; clone_size: -; cdr3_length: 15; j_call: TRBJ1-2; cdr3_nt: TGTGCCAGCAGCTTAGATGCAGGGGGAAGCTATGGCTACACCTTC; cdr3_aa: CASSLDAGGSYGYTF
d_call: TRBD2; v_call: TRBV6-6; clone_size: many; cdr3_length: 16; j_call: TRBJ2-1; cdr3_nt: TGTGCCAGCAGTGGGACCGGGACTAGCGGGGTCAATGAGCAGTTCTTC; cdr3_aa: CASSGTGTSGVNEQFF
d_call: -; v_call: TRBV5-8; clone_size: many; cdr3_length: 15; j_call: TRBJ2-1; cdr3_nt: TGTGCCAGCAGGGAGACCAGCCCTGGGTTCAATGAGCAGTTCTTC; cdr3_aa: CASRETSPGFNEQFF
d_call: -; v_call: TRBV5-5; clone_size: -; cdr3_length: 11; j_call: TRBJ2-5; cdr3_nt: TGTGCCAGCAGGTCACGGGAGACCCAGTACTTC; cdr3_aa: CASRSRETQYF
d_call: -; v_call: TRBV4-1; clone_size: few; cdr3_length: 14; j_call: TRBJ2-3; cdr3_nt: TGCGCCAGCAGCCAAGGTGACTATGTGGATACGCAGTATTTT; cdr3_aa: CASSQGDYVDTQYF
d_call: -; v_call: TRBV25-1; clone_size: -; cdr3_length: 14; j_call: TRBJ2-5; cdr3_nt: TGTGCCAGCAGTGTGGGGGCGCCTTGGGAGACCCAGTACTTC; cdr3_aa: CASSVGAPWETQYF
d_call: -; v_call: TRBV18; clone_size: few; cdr3_length: 13; j_call: TRBJ1-2; cdr3_nt: TGTGCCAGCTCACCACTCCCAGACTATGGCTACACCTTC; cdr3_aa: CASSPLPDYGYTF
d_call: -; v_call: TRBV25-1; clone_size: once; cdr3_length: 13; j_call: TRBJ1-2; cdr3_nt: TGTGCCAGCAGTGATCAGGGGAACTATGGCTACACCTTC; cdr3_aa: CASSDQGNYGYTF
d_call: TRBD2; v_call: TRBV4-3; clone_size: many; cdr3_length: 16; j_call: TRBJ2-1; cdr3_nt: TGCGCCAGCAGCCAAGATCGTCGCGGGGGGATTTATGAGCAGTTCTTC; cdr3_aa: CASSQDRRGGIYEQFF
d_call: -; v_call: TRBV7-2; clone_size: many; cdr3_length: 12; j_call: TRBJ2-7; cdr3_nt: TGTGCCAGCAGTTTCGACCCCTACGAGCAGTACTTC; cdr3_aa: CASSFDPYEQYF
d_call: TRBD2; v_call: TRBV7-2; clone_size: many; cdr3_length: 14; j_call: TRBJ2-4; cdr3_nt: TGTGCCAGCAGCTTAGCCGGGGGGAGAAACATTCAGTACTTC; cdr3_aa: CASSLAGGRNIQYF
d_call: -; v_call: TRBV20-1; clone_size: -; cdr3_length: 16; j_call: TRBJ1-6; cdr3_nt: TGCAGTGCTGTAGACAGGCCGAGCTCCTATAATTCACCCCTCCACTTT; cdr3_aa: CSAVDRPSSYNSPLHF
d_call: -; v_call: TRBV12-3/TRBV12-4; clone_size: many; cdr3_length: 14; j_call: TRBJ1-1; cdr3_nt: TGTGCCAGCAGTTTGGGTCGGGGAAGGCTTGAAGCTTTCTTT; cdr3_aa: CASSLGRGRLEAFF
d_call: -; v_call: TRBV27; clone_size: -; cdr3_length: 15; j_call: TRBJ2-2; cdr3_nt: TGTGCCAGCAGTTCGGGGCTTCCGGGCACCGGGGAGCTGTTTTTT; cdr3_aa: CASSSGLPGTGELFF
d_call: TRBD2; v_call: TRBV7-9; clone_size: few; cdr3_length: 16; j_call: TRBJ2-1; cdr3_nt: TGTGCCAGCAGCAATACCGGGCTAGCGGGGGGGAATGAGCAGTTCTTC; cdr3_aa: CASSNTGLAGGNEQFF
d_call: -; v_call: TRBV5-4; clone_size: -; cdr3_length: 13; j_call: TRBJ2-5; cdr3_nt: TGTGCCAGCAGCTTCGTAGCCGGTGAGACCCAGTACTTC; cdr3_aa: CASSFVAGETQYF
d_call: -; v_call: TRBV28; clone_size: few; cdr3_length: 14; j_call: TRBJ1-1; cdr3_nt: TGTGCCAGCAAAAGGGGTCGGGTGGACACTGAAGCTTTCTTT; cdr3_aa: CASKRGRVDTEAFF
d_call: TRBD2; v_call: TRBV7-2; clone_size: -; cdr3_length: 15; j_call: TRBJ2-7; cdr3_nt: TGTGCCAGCAGCTTAGACGCGGGGGGGGGCTACGAGCAGTACTTC; cdr3_aa: CASSLDAGGGYEQYF
d_call: TRBD1; v_call: TRBV10-3; clone_size: -; cdr3_length: 16; j_call: TRBJ1-2; cdr3_nt: TGTGCCATCAGTGATGAGGGCAGGGGGGCAAACTATGGCTACACCTTC; cdr3_aa: CAISDEGRGANYGYTF
d_call: TRBD2; v_call: TRBV28; clone_size: many; cdr3_length: 16; j_call: TRBJ2-3; cdr3_nt: TGTGCCAGCAGTTTAGCTAGCGGGGGACTCACAGATACGCAGTATTTT; cdr3_aa: CASSLASGGLTDTQYF
d_call: -; v_call: TRBV7-8; clone_size: many; cdr3_length: 16; j_call: TRBJ1-1; cdr3_nt: TGTGCCAGCAGCTTAGTTTCCCACTTTATGAACACTGAAGCTTTCTTT; cdr3_aa: CASSLVSHFMNTEAFF
d_call: TRBD1; v_call: TRBV9; clone_size: -; cdr3_length: 18; j_call: TRBJ2-6; cdr3_nt: TGTGCCAGCAGCGGATCCGGGACAGGGGTATCTGGGGCCAACGTCCTGACTTTC; cdr3_aa: CASSGSGTGVSGANVLTF
d_call: -; v_call: TRBV7-9; clone_size: many; cdr3_length: 16; j_call: TRBJ1-2; cdr3_nt: TGTGCCAGCAGACCAACGTCAAGGGTAGCGGGCTATGGCTACACCTTC; cdr3_aa: CASRPTSRVAGYGYTF
d_call: -; v_call: TRBV7-2; clone_size: many; cdr3_length: 12; j_call: TRBJ2-1; cdr3_nt: TGTGCCAGCAGCTTAGTCGAGGATGAGCAGTTCTTC; cdr3_aa: CASSLVEDEQFF
d_call: TRBD1; v_call: TRBV19; clone_size: few; cdr3_length: 17; j_call: TRBJ1-1; cdr3_nt: TGTGCCAGTAGTAGAGGCCCCCGCGGGACAGGGATGACTGAAGCTTTCTTT; cdr3_aa: CASSRGPRGTGMTEAFF
d_call: TRBD1; v_call: TRBV15; clone_size: -; cdr3_length: 12; j_call: TRBJ2-7; cdr3_nt: TGTGCCACCTCGGGACAGACCTACGAGCAGTACTTC; cdr3_aa: CATSGQTYEQYF
d_call: TRBD2; v_call: TRBV2; clone_size: -; cdr3_length: 15; j_call: TRBJ2-3; cdr3_nt: TGTGCCAGCGTCCATGGTGGGAGGGTGTTGGATACGCAGTATTTT; cdr3_aa: CASVHGGRVLDTQYF
d_call: -; v_call: TRBV7-2; clone_size: many; cdr3_length: 14; j_call: TRBJ2-7; cdr3_nt: TGTGCCAGCAGCTTAAGTCGCGATAAAACCGAGCAGTACTTC; cdr3_aa: CASSLSRDKTEQYF
d_call: TRBD1; v_call: TRBV20-1; clone_size: -; cdr3_length: 12; j_call: TRBJ1-4; cdr3_nt: TGCAGTGCGACAGGGAACGTTGAAACACTGTTTTTT; cdr3_aa: CSATGNVETLFF
d_call: -; v_call: TRBV20-1; clone_size: few; cdr3_length: 15; j_call: TRBJ1-3; cdr3_nt: TGCAGTGCTAGGACGGACCCGAGCTCTGGAAACACCATATATTTT; cdr3_aa: CSARTDPSSGNTIYF